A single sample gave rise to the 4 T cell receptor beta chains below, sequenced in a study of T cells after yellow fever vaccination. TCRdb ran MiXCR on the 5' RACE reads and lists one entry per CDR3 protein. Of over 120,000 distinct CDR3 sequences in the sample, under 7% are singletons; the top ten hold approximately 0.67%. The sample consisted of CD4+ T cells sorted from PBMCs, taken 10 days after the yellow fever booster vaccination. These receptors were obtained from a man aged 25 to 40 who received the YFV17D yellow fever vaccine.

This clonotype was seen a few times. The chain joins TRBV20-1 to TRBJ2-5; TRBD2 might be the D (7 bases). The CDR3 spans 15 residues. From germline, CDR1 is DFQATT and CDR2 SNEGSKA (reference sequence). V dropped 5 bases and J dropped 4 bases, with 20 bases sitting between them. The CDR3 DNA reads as TGCAGTGCTGTGGGGGGGGGCGGGTCTAGAGAGACCCAGTACTTC. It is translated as CSAVGGGGSRETQYF.

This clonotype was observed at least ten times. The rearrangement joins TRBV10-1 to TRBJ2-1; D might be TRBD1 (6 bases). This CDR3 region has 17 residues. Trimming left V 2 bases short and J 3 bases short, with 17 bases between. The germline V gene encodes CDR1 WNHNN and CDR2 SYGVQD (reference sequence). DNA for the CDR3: TGCGCCAGCAGTGAGAGTCGACAGGCAACCAACTACAATGAGCAGTTCTTC. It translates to CASSESRQATNYNEQFF.

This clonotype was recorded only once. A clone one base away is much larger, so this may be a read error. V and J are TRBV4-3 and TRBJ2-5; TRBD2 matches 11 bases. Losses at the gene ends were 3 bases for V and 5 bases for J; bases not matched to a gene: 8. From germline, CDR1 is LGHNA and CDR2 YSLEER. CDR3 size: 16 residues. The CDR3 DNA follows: TGCGCCAGCAGCCAGGCTTTCGGGACTAGCGGTGAGACCCAGTACTTC. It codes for CASSQAFGTSGETQYF.

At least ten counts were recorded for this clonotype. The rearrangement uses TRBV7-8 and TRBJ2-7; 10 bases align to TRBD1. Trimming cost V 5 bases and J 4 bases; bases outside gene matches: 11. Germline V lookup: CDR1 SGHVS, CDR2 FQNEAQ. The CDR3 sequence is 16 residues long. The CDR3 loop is CASSPRGGQGPYEQYF. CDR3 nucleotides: TGTGCCAGCAGCCCCAGAGGGGGACAGGGGCCTTACGAGCAGTACTTC.